Below are 29 T cell receptor beta chains sequenced from a single sample in a study of T cell responses to AZD1222 COVID-19 vaccine. Data came from immunoSEQ multiplex PCR; TCRdb stores just in-frame clones and leaves some out. Of some 110,000 clones in the sample, over 90% were seen once. Sequencing used peripheral blood, obtained on day 0 of AZD1222 vaccination. The receptor source for this set is an adult in good health.

CDR3 DNA: TGTGCCACCAGTACTAGTGGACAGGGGTGGAATGAGCAGTTCTTC. Translating gives CATSTSGQGWNEQFF. The J gene is TRBJ2-1, the V gene TRBV24-1; the match to TRBD1 covers 9 bases. Germline assignment: CDR1 KGHDR and CDR2 SFDVKD. The CDR3 consists of 15 residues. Germline trimming cut 6 bases from V and 7 bases from J; bases unmatched to any gene: 9.

V gene TRBV18 combines with J gene TRBJ1-1; D possibly corresponds to TRBD1 (5 bases). Germline CDR1 is KGHSH and CDR2 is LQKENI. Deletions cut 0 bases from V and 3 bases from J, with 11 bases between. The CDR3 extends over 15 amino acids. CDR3 sequence (DNA): TGTGCCAGCTCACCACCTAGAGGGACCCACACTGAAGCTTTCTTT. Amino acid sequence: CASSPPRGTHTEAFF. Based on the CDR3 plus reference TRBV18 and TRBJ1-1, the full variable domain is NAGVMQNPRHLVRRRGQEARLRCSPMKGHSHVYWYRQLPEEGLKFMVYLQKENIIDESGMPKERFSAEFPKEGPSILRIQQVVRGDSAAYFCASSPPRGTHTEAFFGQGTRLTVV.

The chain recombines TRBV10-2 with TRBJ2-2; the match to TRBD2 covers 11 bases. Trimming removed 5 bases from V and 0 bases from J; junction bases left unmatched: 11. Germline V gives CDR1 WSHSY, CDR2 SAAADI. This CDR3 region has 19 residues. The CDR3 reads CASSRGPGLADSNTGELFF. The CDR3 coding sequence is TGCGCCAGCAGTCGGGGTCCGGGACTAGCGGATTCGAACACCGGGGAGCTGTTTTTT.

The V gene is TRBV30, the J gene TRBJ2-2; tentatively, D is TRBD1 (5 bases). V was cut by 2 bases and J by 2 bases, with 12 bases left in between. Germline assignment: CDR1 GTSNPN and CDR2 SVGIG (reference sequence). The CDR3 covers 15 residues. The CDR3: CAWSPRTFNTGELFF. The CDR3 DNA reads TGTGCCTGGAGTCCCCGGACATTTAACACCGGGGAGCTGTTTTTT.

The chain has TRBV9 and TRBJ2-2; D perhaps matches TRBD2 (5 bases). Per germline, CDR1 SGDLS and CDR2 YYNGEE. There are 15 residues in the CDR3. V lost 3 bases to trimming and J lost 0 bases, with 9 bases between them. The CDR3 DNA reads as TGTGCCAGCAGCGAGCTAGCAGCGAACACCGGGGAGCTGTTTTTT. Encoded protein: CASSELAANTGELFF.

The CDR3 region is CASSEAGALGGELFF. The CDR3 region has the DNA TGTGCCAGCAGTGAAGCTGGAGCCCTCGGCGGGGAGCTGTTTTTT. V is TRBV6-1 and J is TRBJ2-2; D gene unclear. V dropped 0 bases and J dropped 7 bases, with 12 bases sitting between them. Germline V gene lookup returns CDR1 MNHNS and CDR2 SASEGT. This CDR3 has 15 residues.

The chain is built from TRBV6-2 or TRBV6-3 and TRBJ2-7; 7 nucleotides agree with TRBD2. The CDR3 sequence is 15 residues long. V lost 2 bases and J lost 1; bases outside the gene matches: 5. Germline V CDR1 and CDR2: MNHEY, SVGEGT. The CDR3 spells CASSYDSGPSYEQYF. CDR3 bases: TGTGCCAGCAGTTACGATAGCGGGCCTTCCTACGAGCAGTACTTC.

The J gene is TRBJ2-1, the V gene TRBV7-2; 9 bases are a match to TRBD2. The CDR3 spans 15 residues. Trimming cost V 5 bases and J 2 bases; bases outside gene matches: 4. Germline values: CDR1 SGHTA, CDR2 FQGNSA. Here the CDR3 reads CASSLSGRTYNEQFF. The CDR3 DNA reads TGTGCCAGCAGCCTTAGCGGGAGAACCTACAATGAGCAGTTCTTC.

This chain links TRBV30 with TRBJ2-7; 7 bases are a match to TRBD1. The V gene's germline CDR1 is GTSNPN and CDR2 SVGIG (reference sequence). This CDR3 comprises 13 residues. Trimming cost V 5 bases and J 3 bases; bases outside gene matches: 7. The CDR3 loop reads CAWGGNRGYEQYF. In DNA form, the CDR3 reads TGTGCCTGGGGGGGTAACAGGGGCTACGAGCAGTACTTC.

The rearrangement uses TRBV29-1 and TRBJ2-1, with no clear D. Germline CDR1 is SQVTM and CDR2 is ANQGSEA. V was cut by 1 base and J by 0 bases, with 10 bases left in between. The CDR3 has 15 residues. The CDR3 DNA is TGCAGCGTTGAAGGGGCCTCCGGCTCCTACAATGAGCAGTTCTTC. It codes for CSVEGASGSYNEQFF.

This chain connects TRBV6-6 to TRBJ1-2, with 7 nucleotides matching TRBD1. This CDR3 spans 15 amino acids. Trimming took 7 bases from V and 4 from J; bases not matched to a gene: 12. CDR1 is MNHNY, CDR2 SVGAGI, per germline (reference sequence). CDR3 residues: CASTDWRAGGYGYTF. The DNA for the CDR3 is TGTGCCAGCACGGACTGGAGGGCAGGGGGCTATGGCTACACCTTC.

As to this clone: One end of the junction does not line up with germline, which may come from a read error. The gene calls are TRBV7-7 and TRBJ2-5; 11 nucleotides match TRBD2. CDR3 length equals 16 residues. CDR1 is SSHAT and CDR2 is FNYEAQ in the germline V gene (reference sequence). The CDR3, as DNA: TGTGCTAGCAGCTTAGGGACTAGCGGTCCCATGGGGACCCAGTACTTC. Its translation is CASSLGTSGPMGTQYF. Full variable domain (missing parts from reference TRBV7-7 and TRBJ2-5): GAGVSQSPRYKVTKRGQDVTLRCDPISSHATLYWYQQALGQGPEFLTYFNYEAQPDKSGLPSDRFSAERPEGSISTLTIQRTEQRDSAMYRCASSLGTSGPMGTQYFGPGTRLLVL.

The rearrangement uses TRBV18 and TRBJ2-1; 8 bases match TRBD2. After removal of 3 bases from V and 2 bases from J, the junction contained 9 bases not matched to a gene. The CDR3 runs to 17 residues. Germline V gives CDR1 KGHSH, CDR2 LQKENI. The CDR3 DNA sequence: TGTGCCAGCTCACCCACCCCGGCGGGAGGACCCTACAATGAGCAGTTCTTC. Protein product: CASSPTPAGGPYNEQFF. The entire variable domain, with the rest obtained from reference TRBV18 and TRBJ2-1, is as follows: NAGVMQNPRHLVRRRGQEARLRCSPMKGHSHVYWYRQLPEEGLKFMVYLQKENIIDESGMPKERFSAEFPKEGPSILRIQQVVRGDSAAYFCASSPTPAGGPYNEQFFGPGTRLTVL.

Written as DNA, the CDR3 is TGTGCCAGCAGTCTAACCTTAAAGACCTACGAGCAGTACTTC. Residues: CASSLTLKTYEQYF. J is TRBJ2-7 and V is TRBV2; D remains unclear. The CDR3 spans 14 residues. V was pared by 5 bases and J by 2 bases, with 13 bases between. The germline CDR1 and CDR2 sequences are SNHLY and FYNNEI.

The J gene is TRBJ1-6, the V gene TRBV15; TRBD1 might be the D (6 bases). Germline assignment: CDR1 LNHNV and CDR2 YYDKDF (reference sequence). V lost 3 bases to trimming and J lost 9 bases, with 12 bases between them. The CDR3 contains 14 residues. This CDR3 reads CATSRWDTGSPLHF. In DNA, the CDR3 is TGTGCCACCAGCAGGTGGGACACCGGTTCACCCCTCCACTTT.

The rearrangement uses TRBV6-1 and TRBJ2-1, with D possibly being TRBD1 (6 bases). Between the trimmed V and J ends, which lost 1 base and 3 bases, there was a span of 22 bases. The CDR3 covers 19 residues. CDR1 and CDR2 from the germline V gene are MNHNS and SASEGT. The CDR3 nucleotides read TGTGCCAGCAGTGAAGACGTCAGGGGATCCAAGCGGTTCTACAATGAGCAGTTCTTC. It encodes CASSEDVRGSKRFYNEQFF.

CDR3 sequence: CASSPSRAETQYF. The CDR3 DNA follows: TGTGCCAGCAGCCCCTCGAGGGCAGAGACCCAGTACTTC. V is TRBV11-2 and J is TRBJ2-5; the D gene is possibly TRBD2 (5 bases). The CDR3 sequence is 13 residues long. Trimming stripped 5 bases from V and 4 bases from J, with 11 bases between. CDR1 and CDR2 from the germline V gene are SGHAT and FQNNGV.

This chain links TRBV5-6 with TRBJ2-2, with TRBD1 matching over 8 bases. The J segment lost 8 bases and the V segment lost 3 bases, leaving 6 bases of the junction unmatched. The V gene's germline CDR1 is SGHDT and CDR2 YYEEEE. This CDR3 has 14 residues. The CDR3 bases are TGTGCCAGCAGCTCATGGACAGGGCGAGGGGAGCTGTTTTTT. It yields the protein CASSSWTGRGELFF.

The rearrangement uses TRBV28 and TRBJ2-7; 9 nucleotides agree with TRBD1. The CDR3 totals 13 residues. V shed 8 bases and J 2 bases; nucleotides not matched to a gene: 4. In germline, CDR1 is MDHEN, CDR2 SYDVKM. In DNA, the CDR3 is TGTGCCAGCGGGGACAGGGTGACCTACGAGCAGTACTTC. Residues: CASGDRVTYEQYF. Combining the CDR3 with reference TRBV28 and TRBJ2-7 gives the whole variable domain DVKVTQSSRYLVKRTGEKVFLECVQDMDHENMFWYRQDPGLGLRLIYFSYDVKMKEKGDIPEGYSVSREKKERFSLILESASTNQTSMYLCASGDRVTYEQYFGPGTRLTVT.

The chain carries TRBV27 and TRBJ2-7; 16 nucleotides match TRBD2. Losses at the gene ends were 7 bases for V and 2 bases for J; bases not matched to a gene: 14. The germline gives CDR1 MNHEY, CDR2 SMNVEV (reference sequence). The CDR3 is 19 residues long. The CDR3 region is CASNPWGTSGRADPYEQYF. The CDR3 nucleotides read TGTGCCAGCAACCCATGGGGGACTAGCGGGAGGGCAGATCCCTACGAGCAGTACTTC.

The J gene is TRBJ1-2, the V gene TRBV5-4, with D tentatively TRBD1 (6 bases). The CDR3 consists of 16 residues. Germline loops: CDR1 SGHNT, CDR2 YYREEE (reference sequence). Trimming shortened V by 5 bases and J by 5 bases, and 22 bases separated the two germline ends. The CDR3 sequence: CASSGGYQENGYGYTF. CDR3 coding DNA: TGTGCCAGCAGTGGGGGCTACCAAGAAAACGGATATGGCTACACCTTC.

The chain employs TRBV20-1 and TRBJ1-4; D may be TRBD1 (5 bases). V was pared by 4 bases and J by 5 bases, with 14 bases between. Germline lookup yields CDR1 DFQATT and CDR2 SNEGSKA (reference sequence). The CDR3 runs to 14 residues. This CDR3 reads CSAIDVTVNEKLFF. The CDR3 DNA reads TGCAGTGCTATTGACGTGACAGTGAATGAAAAACTGTTTTTT.

The chain employs TRBV15 and TRBJ2-2; D is possibly TRBD2 (5 bases). CDR1 and CDR2 from the germline V gene are LNHNV and YYDKDF (reference sequence). Trimming shortened V by 5 bases and J by 8 bases, and 15 bases separated the two germline ends. This CDR3 has 14 amino acids. For the CDR3, the DNA is TGTGCCACCAGCCAAAGCGGCCTCGCTGGGGAGCTGTTTTTT. Translation: CATSQSGLAGELFF.

This rearrangement joins TRBV27 to TRBJ1-6; 9 positions agree with TRBD1. V was pared by 5 bases and J by 8 bases, with 4 bases of the junction left unmatched. Germline CDR1 is MNHEY and CDR2 is SMNVEV (reference sequence). This CDR3 region has 14 residues. CDR3 in amino acids: CASSPGTGHSPLHF. The CDR3 bases are TGTGCCAGCAGTCCCGGGACAGGGCATTCACCCCTCCACTTT.

This clone was found once. This sequence joins TRBV28 and TRBJ2-3; D is possibly TRBD2 (5 bases). The CDR3 is 16 amino acids. Germline V gene data show CDR1 as MDHEN and CDR2 as SYDVKM. The V end lost 4 bases, the J end lost 4 bases, and 18 bases lay between the germline ends. CDR3 amino acids: CASSSPGSPGSDTQYF. CDR3 sequence (DNA): TGTGCCAGCAGTTCACCGGGATCCCCGGGATCAGATACGCAGTATTTT.

The chain combines TRBV14 with TRBJ2-1; D is possibly TRBD2 (7 bases). Germline CDR1 reads SGHDN; CDR2 reads FVKESK. The CDR3 sequence is 13 residues long. V was clipped by 5 bases and J by 13 bases, with 18 bases between them. CDR3 protein: CASSWLRGGPQFF. CDR3 DNA sequence: TGTGCCAGCAGCTGGTTGAGGGGGGGCCCTCAGTTCTTC. The variable domain in full, completed from reference TRBV14 and TRBJ2-1, reads EAGVTQFPSHSVIEKGQTVTLRCDPISGHDNLYWYRRVMGKEIKFLLHFVKESKQDESGMPNNRFLAERTGGTYSTLKVQPAELEDSGVYFCASSWLRGGPQFFGPGTRLTVL.

The chain combines TRBV3-1 (or the pseudogene TRBV3-2) with TRBJ2-2; D is unclear. V lost 1 base, J lost 0 bases, and 3 bases lay in between. The CDR3 has 14 amino acids. Germline V gene sequence: CDR1 LGHDT, CDR2 YNNKEL (reference sequence). The CDR3 spells CASSQASNTGELFF. The CDR3 DNA is TGTGCCAGCAGCCAAGCGTCGAACACCGGGGAGCTGTTTTTT.

The chain couples TRBV28 to TRBJ1-2; a weak D match, TRBD1 (6 bases). Looked up from germline, CDR1 is MDHEN and CDR2 is SYDVKM. This CDR3 is built from 12 residues. V lost 6 bases to trimming and J lost 8 bases, with 13 bases between them. CDR3 region: CASRSGTLGYTF. The CDR3 region has the DNA TGTGCCAGCAGATCCGGGACACTGGGCTACACCTTC.

This chain connects TRBV6-5 to TRBJ2-3; D gene ambiguous. Trimming removed 1 base from V and 2 bases from J, with 7 bases in between. The CDR3 sequence is 14 residues long. Germline CDR1 MNHEY, CDR2 SVGAGI. CDR3 sequence reads: CASSYYGFTDTQYF. The DNA of the CDR3 is TGTGCCAGCAGTTACTACGGGTTCACAGATACGCAGTATTTT.